Below are 2 T cell receptor beta chains sequenced from a single sample in a study of CD8+CD57+ T cells in acquired aplastic anemia. Flow cytometry had shown expanded CD8+CD57+ cells in the patients chosen for sequencing. Genomic DNA, the template, was used for profiling of the TCR beta VDJ and CDR3. TCRdb redid the calling of the reads with MiXCR, one entry per CDR3 protein. The table includes roughly 240,000 distinct CDR3 sequences, around half detected once. Material for sequencing was sorted CD4+, CD8+, or CD8+CD57+ T cells (not recorded which) from PBMCs. The source of these receptors is a human donor with aplastic anemia.

The sample holds a few counts of this clonotype. This chain uses TRBV19 with TRBJ1-2; 8 bases match TRBD1. J was trimmed by 4 bases and V by 4 bases; bases with no gene match: 8. CDR1 LNHDA and CDR2 SQIVND come from the germline V gene (reference sequence). The CDR3 contains 15 residues. This CDR3 is CASSTGQGRSYGYTF. CDR3 coding DNA: TGTGCCAGTAGTACCGGACAGGGAAGGAGCTATGGCTACACCTTC.

For this clonotype: The junction departs from germline at one end; a sequencing error may be responsible. The chain has TRBV6-4 and TRBJ2-1, with 12 bases lining up with TRBD2. The CDR3 covers 16 residues. Germline CDR1 reads MRHNA; CDR2 reads SNTAGT. The CDR3 loop is CASGESSGRGYNEQFF. CDR3 DNA sequence: TGTGCCAGCGGTGAGTCTAGCGGGAGGGGTTACAATGAGCAGTTCTTC.